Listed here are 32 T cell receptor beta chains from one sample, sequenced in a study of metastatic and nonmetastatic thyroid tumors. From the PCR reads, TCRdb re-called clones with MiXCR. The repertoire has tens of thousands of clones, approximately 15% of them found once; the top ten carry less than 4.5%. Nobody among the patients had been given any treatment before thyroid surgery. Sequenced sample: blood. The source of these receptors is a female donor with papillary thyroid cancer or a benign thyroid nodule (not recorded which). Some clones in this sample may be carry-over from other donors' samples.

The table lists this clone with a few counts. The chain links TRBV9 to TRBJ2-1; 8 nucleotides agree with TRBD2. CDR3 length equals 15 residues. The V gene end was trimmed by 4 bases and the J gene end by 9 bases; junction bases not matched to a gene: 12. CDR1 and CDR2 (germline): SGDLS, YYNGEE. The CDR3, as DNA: TGTGCCAGCAGCTCACCGGGACTAGGTATCCGTGAGCAGTTCTTC. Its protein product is CASSSPGLGIREQFF.

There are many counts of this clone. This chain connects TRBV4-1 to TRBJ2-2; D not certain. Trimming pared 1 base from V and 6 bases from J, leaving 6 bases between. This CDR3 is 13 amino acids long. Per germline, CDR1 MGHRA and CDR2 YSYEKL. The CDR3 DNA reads TGCGCCAGCAGCCAAGGTTTGGCCGGGGAGCTGTTTTTT. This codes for CASSQGLAGELFF.

The DNA of the CDR3 is TGTGCCAGCAGCTCGGGACTGGGCAGAGAGACCCAGTACTTC. As protein: CASSSGLGRETQYF. This chain connects TRBV9 to TRBJ2-5, with a possible D match to TRBD2 (6 bases). The V end lost 4 bases, the J end lost 4 bases, and 14 bases lay between the germline ends. CDR1 SGDLS and CDR2 YYNGEE come from the germline V gene. CDR3 length: 14 residues.

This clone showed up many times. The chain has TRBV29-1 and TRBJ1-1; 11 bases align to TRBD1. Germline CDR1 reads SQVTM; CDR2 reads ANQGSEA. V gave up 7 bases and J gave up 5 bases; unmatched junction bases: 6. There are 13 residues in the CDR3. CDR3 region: CSARTGGATEAFF. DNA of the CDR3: TGCAGCGCTCGGACAGGGGGCGCGACTGAAGCTTTCTTT.

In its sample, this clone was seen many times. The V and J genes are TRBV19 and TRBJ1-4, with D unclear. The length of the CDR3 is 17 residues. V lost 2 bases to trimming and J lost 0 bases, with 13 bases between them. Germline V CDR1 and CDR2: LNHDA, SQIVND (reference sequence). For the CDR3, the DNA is TGTGCCAGTAGTATACACAGCCGAGTTGCAACTAATGAAAAACTGTTTTTT. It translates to CASSIHSRVATNEKLFF.

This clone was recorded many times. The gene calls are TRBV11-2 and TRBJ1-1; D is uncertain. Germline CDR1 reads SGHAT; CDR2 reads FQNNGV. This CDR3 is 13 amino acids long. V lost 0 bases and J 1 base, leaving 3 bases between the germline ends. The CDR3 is CASSLDRNTEAFF. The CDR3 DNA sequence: TGTGCCAGCAGCTTAGATCGGAACACTGAAGCTTTCTTT.

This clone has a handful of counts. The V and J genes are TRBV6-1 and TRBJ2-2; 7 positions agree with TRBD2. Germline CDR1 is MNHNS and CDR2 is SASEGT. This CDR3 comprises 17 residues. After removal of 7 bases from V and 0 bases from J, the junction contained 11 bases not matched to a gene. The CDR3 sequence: CASTIKRGGPNTGELFF. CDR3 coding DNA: TGTGCCAGCACCATTAAACGGGGAGGGCCGAACACCGGGGAGCTGTTTTTT.

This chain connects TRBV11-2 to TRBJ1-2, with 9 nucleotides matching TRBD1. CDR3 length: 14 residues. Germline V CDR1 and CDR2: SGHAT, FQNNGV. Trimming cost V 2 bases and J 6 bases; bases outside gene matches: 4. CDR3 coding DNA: TGTGCCAGCAGCTTACAGACAGGGGGGGATGGCTACACCTTC. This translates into CASSLQTGGDGYTF.

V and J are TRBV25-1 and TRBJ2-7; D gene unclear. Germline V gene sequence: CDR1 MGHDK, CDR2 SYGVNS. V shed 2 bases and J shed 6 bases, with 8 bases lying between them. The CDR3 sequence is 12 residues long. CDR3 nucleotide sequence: TGTGCCAGCAGTGAAATGTTCTCCGAGCAGTACGTC. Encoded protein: CASSEMFSEQYV.

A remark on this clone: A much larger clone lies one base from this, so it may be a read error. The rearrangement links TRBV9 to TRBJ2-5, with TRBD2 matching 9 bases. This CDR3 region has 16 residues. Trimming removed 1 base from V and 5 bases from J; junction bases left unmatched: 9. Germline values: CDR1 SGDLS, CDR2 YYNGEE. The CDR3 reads CASSVRGLARGETQYF. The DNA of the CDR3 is TGTGCCAGCAGCGTACGAGGACTAGCGAGGGGGGAGACCCAGTACTTC.

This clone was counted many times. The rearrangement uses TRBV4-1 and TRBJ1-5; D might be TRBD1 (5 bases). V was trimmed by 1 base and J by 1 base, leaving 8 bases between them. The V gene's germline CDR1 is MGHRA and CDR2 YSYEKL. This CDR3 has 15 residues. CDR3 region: CASSQAQVSNQPQHF. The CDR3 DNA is TGCGCCAGCAGCCAAGCACAGGTCAGCAATCAGCCCCAGCATTTT.

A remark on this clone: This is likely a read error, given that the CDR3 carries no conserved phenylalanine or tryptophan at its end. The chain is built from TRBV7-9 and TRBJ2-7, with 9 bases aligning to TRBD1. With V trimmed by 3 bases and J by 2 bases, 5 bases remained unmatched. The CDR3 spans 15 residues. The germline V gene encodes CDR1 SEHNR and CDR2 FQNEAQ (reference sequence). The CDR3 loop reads CASSFRDRAPYEQYS. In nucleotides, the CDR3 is TGTGCCAGCAGCTTCCGGGACAGGGCCCCCTACGAGCAGTACTCC.

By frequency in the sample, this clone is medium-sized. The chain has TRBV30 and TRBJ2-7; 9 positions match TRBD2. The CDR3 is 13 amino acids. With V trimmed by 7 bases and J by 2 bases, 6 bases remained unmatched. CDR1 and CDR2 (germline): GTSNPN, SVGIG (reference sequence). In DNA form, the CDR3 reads TGTGCCTCGGAGCGGGAGGAGACCTACGAGCAGTACTTC. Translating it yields CASEREETYEQYF. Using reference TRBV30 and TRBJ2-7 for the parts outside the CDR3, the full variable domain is SQTIHQWPATLVQPVGSPLSLECTVEGTSNPNLYWYRQAAGRGLQLLFYSVGIGQISSEVPQNLSASRPQDRQFILSSKKLLLSDSGFYLCASEREETYEQYFGPGTRLTVT.

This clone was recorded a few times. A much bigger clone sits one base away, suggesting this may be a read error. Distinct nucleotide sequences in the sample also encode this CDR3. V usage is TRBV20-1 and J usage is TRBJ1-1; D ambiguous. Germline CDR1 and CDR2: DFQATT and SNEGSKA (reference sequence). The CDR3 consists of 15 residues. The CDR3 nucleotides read TGCAGTGCTAGAGTTTTTGACCGCATGAACACTGAGGCTTTCTTT. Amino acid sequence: CSARVFDRMNTEAFF.

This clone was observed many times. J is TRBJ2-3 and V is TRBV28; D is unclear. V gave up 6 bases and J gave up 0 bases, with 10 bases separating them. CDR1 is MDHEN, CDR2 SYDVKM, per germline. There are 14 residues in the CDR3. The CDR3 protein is CASSPDSSTDTQYF. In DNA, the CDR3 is TGTGCCAGCAGCCCAGATTCTAGCACAGATACGCAGTATTTT.

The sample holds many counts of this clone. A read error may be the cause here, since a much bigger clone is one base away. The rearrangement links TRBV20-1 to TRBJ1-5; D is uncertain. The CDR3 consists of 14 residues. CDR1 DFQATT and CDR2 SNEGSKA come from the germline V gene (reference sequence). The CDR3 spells CSARGTEGNQPRHF. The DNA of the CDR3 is TGCAGTGCTAGAGGTACGGAGGGCAATCAGCCCCGGCATTTT.

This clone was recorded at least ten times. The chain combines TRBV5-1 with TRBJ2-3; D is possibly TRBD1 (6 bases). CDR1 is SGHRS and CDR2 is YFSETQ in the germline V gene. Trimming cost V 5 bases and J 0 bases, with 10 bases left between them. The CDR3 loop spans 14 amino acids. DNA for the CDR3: TGCGCCAGCAGGAGTCAGGGGAGCACAGATACGCAGTATTTT. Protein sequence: CASRSQGSTDTQYF.

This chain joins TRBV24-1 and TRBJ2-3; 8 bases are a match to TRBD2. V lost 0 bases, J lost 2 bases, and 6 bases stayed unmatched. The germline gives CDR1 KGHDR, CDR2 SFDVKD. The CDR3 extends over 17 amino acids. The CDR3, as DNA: TGTGCCACCAGTGATTTGGAGAGCGGGGGCCTCACAGATACGCAGTATTTT. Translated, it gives CATSDLESGGLTDTQYF.

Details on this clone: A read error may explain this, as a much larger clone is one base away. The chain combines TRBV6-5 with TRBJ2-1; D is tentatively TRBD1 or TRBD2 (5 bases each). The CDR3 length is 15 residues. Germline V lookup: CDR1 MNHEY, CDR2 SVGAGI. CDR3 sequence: CASSYYGGKANDQFF. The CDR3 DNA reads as TGTGCCAGCAGTTACTATGGGGGAAAGGCCAATGATCAGTTCTTC.

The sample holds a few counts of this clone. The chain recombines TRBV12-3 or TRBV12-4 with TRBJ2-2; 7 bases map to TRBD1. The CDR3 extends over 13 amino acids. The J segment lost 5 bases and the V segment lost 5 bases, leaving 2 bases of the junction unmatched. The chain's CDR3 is CASSPQGTGELFF. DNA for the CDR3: TGTGCCAGCAGTCCACAGGGGACCGGGGAGCTGTTTTTT.

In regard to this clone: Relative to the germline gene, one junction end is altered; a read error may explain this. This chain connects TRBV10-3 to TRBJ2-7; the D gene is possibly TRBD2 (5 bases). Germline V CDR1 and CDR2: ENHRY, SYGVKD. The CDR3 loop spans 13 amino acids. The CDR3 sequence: CASSLSGRGEQYF. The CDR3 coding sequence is TGTGCCAGCAGTCTTTCGGGTCGGGGCGAGCAGTACTTC.

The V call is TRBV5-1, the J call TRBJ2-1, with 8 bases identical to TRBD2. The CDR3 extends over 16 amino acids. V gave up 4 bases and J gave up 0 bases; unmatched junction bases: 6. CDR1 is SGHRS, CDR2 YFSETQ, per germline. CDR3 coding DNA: TGCGCCAGCAGCAAAGCGGGGGCCGCCTCCTACAATGAGCAGTTCTTC. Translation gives CASSKAGAASYNEQFF.

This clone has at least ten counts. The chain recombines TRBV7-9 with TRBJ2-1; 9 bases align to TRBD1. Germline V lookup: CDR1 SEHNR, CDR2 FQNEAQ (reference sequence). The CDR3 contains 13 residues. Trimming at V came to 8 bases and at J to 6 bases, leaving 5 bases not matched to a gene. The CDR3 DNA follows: TGTGCCAGCCCGGGACAGGGCGGCAATGAGCAGTTCTTC. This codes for CASPGQGGNEQFF.

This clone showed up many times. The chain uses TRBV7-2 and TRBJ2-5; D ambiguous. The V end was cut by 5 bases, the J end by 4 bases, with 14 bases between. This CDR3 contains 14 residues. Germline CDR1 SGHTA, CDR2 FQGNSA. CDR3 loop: CASSRPGGVETQYF. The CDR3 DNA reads TGTGCCAGCAGCCGGCCAGGTGGAGTAGAGACCCAGTACTTC.

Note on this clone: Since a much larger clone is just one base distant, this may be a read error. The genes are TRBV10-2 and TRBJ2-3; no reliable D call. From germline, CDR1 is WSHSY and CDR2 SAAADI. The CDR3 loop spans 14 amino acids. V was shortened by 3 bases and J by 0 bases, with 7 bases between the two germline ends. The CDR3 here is CASSDAASTDTQYF. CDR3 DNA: TGCGCCAGCAGTGACGCGGCTAGCACAGATACGCAGTATTTT.

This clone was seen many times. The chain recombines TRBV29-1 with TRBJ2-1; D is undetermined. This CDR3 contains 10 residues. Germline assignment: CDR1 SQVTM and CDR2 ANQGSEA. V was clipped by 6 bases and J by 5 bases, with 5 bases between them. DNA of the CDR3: TGCAGCGTCGAGAACAATGAGCAGTTCTTC. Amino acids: CSVENNEQFF.

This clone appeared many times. The CDR3 reads CAWRGTRNQPQHF. CDR3 nucleotide sequence: TGTGCCTGGAGGGGGACGCGCAATCAGCCCCAGCATTTT. This chain links TRBV30 with TRBJ1-5, with TRBD1 as a possible D gene (5 bases). The V and J ends lost 3 bases and 2 bases respectively, with 8 bases between them. Looked up from germline, CDR1 is GTSNPN and CDR2 is SVGIG (reference sequence). The CDR3 runs to 13 residues.

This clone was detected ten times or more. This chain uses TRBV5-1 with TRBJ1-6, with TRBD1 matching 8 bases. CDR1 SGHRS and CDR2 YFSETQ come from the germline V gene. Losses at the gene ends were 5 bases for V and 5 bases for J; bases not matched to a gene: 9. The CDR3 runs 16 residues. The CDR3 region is CASRPVDRGDNSPLHF. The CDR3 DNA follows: TGCGCCAGCAGACCAGTCGACAGGGGCGATAATTCACCCCTCCACTTT.

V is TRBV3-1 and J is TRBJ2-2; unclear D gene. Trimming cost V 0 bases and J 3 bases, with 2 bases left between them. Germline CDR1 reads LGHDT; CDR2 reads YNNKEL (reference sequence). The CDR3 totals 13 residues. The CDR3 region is CASSQDHTGELFF. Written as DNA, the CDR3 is TGTGCCAGCAGCCAAGATCACACCGGGGAGCTGTTTTTT.

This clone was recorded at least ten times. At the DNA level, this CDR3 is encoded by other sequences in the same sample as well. The CDR3, as DNA: TGTGCCAGCAGCGGAAGCACAGATACGCAGTATTTT. It translates to CASSGSTDTQYF. The rearrangement links TRBV9 to TRBJ2-3; D not certain. Germline loops: CDR1 SGDLS, CDR2 YYNGEE. The CDR3 has 12 amino acids. V was pared by 3 bases and J by 0 bases, with 2 bases between.

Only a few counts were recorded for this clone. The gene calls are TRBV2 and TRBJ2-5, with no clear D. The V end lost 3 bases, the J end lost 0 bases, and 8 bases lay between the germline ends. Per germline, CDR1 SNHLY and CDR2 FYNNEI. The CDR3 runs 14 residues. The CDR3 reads CASSELYNQETQYF. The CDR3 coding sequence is TGTGCCAGCAGTGAGCTGTATAACCAAGAGACCCAGTACTTC.

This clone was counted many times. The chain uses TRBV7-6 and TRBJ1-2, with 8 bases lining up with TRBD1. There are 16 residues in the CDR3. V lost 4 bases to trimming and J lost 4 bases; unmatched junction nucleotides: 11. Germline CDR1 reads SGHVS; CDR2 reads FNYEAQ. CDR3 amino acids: CASSSSGQGGFYGYTF. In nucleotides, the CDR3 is TGTGCCAGCAGCTCCTCCGGACAGGGCGGGTTCTATGGCTACACCTTC.